A selection of T cell receptor beta chains follows, all from one sample in a study of cytomegalovirus exposure and HLA in healthy donors. This table comes from immunoSEQ multiplex PCR, and its TCRdb copy is limited to in-frame clones, with some not included. The sample has roughly 140,000 clones; approximately 83% are singletons. Sequencing input: PBMCs. Receptors were obtained from a woman between 40 and 50 years old in good health and CMV-seronegative. Both conserved end residues are trimmed from each CDR3.

V gene	J gene	CDR3 protein
TRBV6-6	TRBJ2-1	ASSSRQGGNEQF
TRBV30	TRBJ2-1	AWNGGWGQF
TRBV19	TRBJ2-6	ASSISMGGSGANVLT
TRBV5-6	TRBJ1-1	ASSLTVNTEAF
TRBV2	TRBJ2-7	ASREWGGTTYEQY
TRBV29-1	TRBJ1-1	SVVPRDTEAF
TRBV14	TRBJ2-1	ASSHVSGSSYNEQF
TRBV18	TRBJ1-3	ASSPPTANSGNTIY
TRBV25-1	TRBJ1-2	ASSGTVGTNYGYT
TRBV6-5	TRBJ1-5	ASSGGLSNQPQH
TRBV5-1	TRBJ1-3	ASSLASQGGNTIY
TRBV15	TRBJ1-1	ATSRGTANTEAF
TRBV5-4	TRBJ1-1	ASSLGTGLGFTEAF
TRBV14	TRBJ1-1	ASSRHLTANTEAF
TRBV9	TRBJ1-4	ASSAGTGGEKLF
TRBV5-4	TRBJ2-7	ASSTWAGGPYEQY
TRBV15	TRBJ1-6	ATSSDPAGYNSPLH
TRBV27	TRBJ1-2	ASSADFPGQGYDGYT
TRBV19	TRBJ1-5	ASMAVNSNQPQH
TRBV19	TRBJ1-2	ASSPDHRRENYGYT
TRBV30	TRBJ2-5	AWSVGGGRSQY
TRBV5-4	TRBJ2-1	ASSSAMVAGGRGNEQF
TRBV6-1	TRBJ2-7	ASIDHVAREQY
TRBV5-1	TRBJ2-1	ASTSRPDNWF
TRBV27	TRBJ2-7	ASSLGEIYEQY
TRBV19	TRBJ2-1	ASSMSSGRLYNEQF